The 10 T cell receptor beta chains listed next were all sequenced from one sample in a study of blood T cell repertoires in COVID-19. Method: immunoSEQ multiplex PCR; TCRdb's copy keeps in-frame clones and lacks some. The sample gives 200,000 or so clones, about 87% of which show up once; roughly 2.7% is in the top ten. The sequenced sample was PBMCs or T cells enriched from blood (not recorded which). All receptors derive from a woman aged 25 to 39 who had recovered from COVID-19.

The chain has TRBV12-5 and TRBJ2-1, with TRBD2 matching over 8 bases. Trimming removed 5 bases from V and 5 bases from J; junction bases left unmatched: 8. Looked up from germline, CDR1 is LGHNT and CDR2 is FRNRAP. This CDR3 has 15 amino acids. CDR3 nucleotides: TGTGCTAGTGGTGCCGGGACTAGTTTCGACAATGAGCAGTTCTTC. Translated, it gives CASGAGTSFDNEQFF.

In its sample, this clone was seen a few times. The J gene is TRBJ1-3, the V gene TRBV9, with a tentative D call TRBD1 (5 bases). This CDR3 contains 16 residues. Trimming left V 4 bases short and J 2 bases short, with 16 bases between. The germline gives CDR1 SGDLS, CDR2 YYNGEE. Here the CDR3 reads CASSPTTAGPGNTIYF. CDR3 in DNA: TGTGCCAGCAGCCCCACGACCGCGGGGCCTGGAAACACCATATATTTT.

The chain combines TRBV5-4 with TRBJ2-7, with D hard to call. This CDR3 is built from 13 residues. Deletions cut 1 base from V and 1 base from J, with 6 bases between. Germline V lookup: CDR1 SGHNT, CDR2 YYREEE (reference sequence). The CDR3 nucleotides read TGTGCCAGCAGCTTGCAAATTTCCTACGAGCAGTACTTC. This encodes CASSLQISYEQYF.

This clone was detected a few times. The V gene is TRBV7-9, the J gene TRBJ1-3, with 10 bases aligning to TRBD1. The V segment lost 5 bases and the J segment 4 bases; nucleotides outside the gene matches: 11. Germline V CDR1 and CDR2: SEHNR, FQNEAQ (reference sequence). The CDR3 is made up of 17 amino acids. For the CDR3, the DNA is TGTGCCAGCAGCCGCTTGCTGGGACAGGGGACCGGAAACACCATATATTTT. Translated: CASSRLLGQGTGNTIYF.

The V gene is TRBV4-3, the J gene TRBJ1-1, with 7 bases aligning to TRBD1. The CDR3 is made up of 15 amino acids. Germline CDR1 and CDR2: LGHNA and YSLEER. The ends lost 0 bases at V and 1 base at J; junction bases unmatched: 2. The CDR3 DNA follows: TGCGCCAGCAGCCAAGACAGGGGGGCGAACACTGAAGCTTTCTTT. Its translation is CASSQDRGANTEAFF.

The chain recombines TRBV7-2 with TRBJ2-5, with 9 bases matching TRBD2. V trimming: 2 bases; J trimming: 5 bases; junction bases outside the gene matches: 9. CDR1 and CDR2 from the germline V gene are SGHTA and FQGNSA. This CDR3 spans 16 amino acids. CDR3 sequence (DNA): TGTGCCAGCAGCTTAACGCGGGGGGGCCAGTTTGAGACCCAGTACTTC. Its translation is CASSLTRGGQFETQYF.

The V gene is TRBV27, the J gene TRBJ1-1, with D tentatively TRBD1 (5 bases). Trimming pared 3 bases from V and 4 bases from J, leaving 12 bases between. This CDR3 has 14 residues. CDR1 and CDR2 from the germline V gene are MNHEY and SMNVEV (reference sequence). The CDR3 region has the DNA TGTGCCAGCAGTTTCCAGGGCCCATCCACTGAAGCTTTCTTT. It encodes CASSFQGPSTEAFF.

The J gene is TRBJ1-4, the V gene TRBV6-5; D is ambiguous. CDR3 size: 16 residues. CDR1 MNHEY and CDR2 SVGAGI come from the germline V gene. Trimming stripped 2 bases from V and 4 bases from J, with 14 bases between. The CDR3 sequence: CASSYGSGFGNEKLFF. The DNA of the CDR3 is TGTGCCAGCAGTTACGGCTCAGGATTCGGTAATGAAAAACTGTTTTTT.

The V gene is TRBV7-9, the J gene TRBJ1-3; 7 bases are a match to TRBD1. The CDR3 is made up of 16 amino acids. The V gene's germline CDR1 is SEHNR and CDR2 FQNEAQ (reference sequence). The V and J ends lost 5 bases and 0 bases, in that order; junction bases with no gene match: 7. The chain's CDR3 is CASSPPRQGSGNTIYF. CDR3 nucleotide sequence: TGTGCCAGCAGCCCCCCCCGACAGGGCTCTGGAAACACCATATATTTT.

The chain uses TRBV19 and TRBJ2-7; 9 bases agree with TRBD1. This CDR3 is built from 16 residues. Trimming took 2 bases from V and 3 from J; bases not matched to a gene: 8. The germline CDR1 and CDR2 sequences are LNHDA and SQIVND (reference sequence). CDR3 nucleotides: TGTGCCAGTAGTATAAGTCACGGACAGGGGCGCTACGAGCAGTACTTC. Its protein product is CASSISHGQGRYEQYF.